These T cell receptor beta chains were read from a single sample in a study of vaccination and CD4 T cells after COVID-19. Using its own MiXCR run on the PCR reads, TCRdb lists one record per CDR3 protein. This table holds tens of thousands of distinct CDR3 sequences, approximately 49% found once. Sample: CD4+ T cells from blood, taken about 7 months after SARS-CoV-2 vaccination. The receptor set was obtained from a human donor who had recovered from COVID-19. Each CDR3 is given with its conserved first and last residue. Fields, in order: V gene, clone size, J gene, CDR3 protein. Size is omitted from some rows. Given values are once, few, many or a class for expanded clones.

TRBV7-9,NA,TRBJ2-1,CASSLLAGVNEQFF
TRBV20-1,few,TRBJ1-5,CSARAYNQPQHF
TRBV5-1,NA,TRBJ2-1,CASSFRTQGISSYNEQFF
TRBV6-7,NA,TRBJ1-5,CASSYITGSNQPQHF
TRBV10-3,few,TRBJ1-6,CAISESATRGSPLHF
TRBV12-3/TRBV12-4,NA,TRBJ1-6,CASSLSPGGDNSPLHF
TRBV6-1,few,TRBJ2-7,CASSVTSGSSYEQYF
TRBV2,NA,TRBJ2-7,CASSGNYEQYF
TRBV15,few,TRBJ1-5,CATSRDRQGGQPQHF
TRBV7-9,NA,TRBJ2-2,CASSFWTGRTGELFF
TRBV6-4,medium-sized,TRBJ2-3,CASSDGTGGTDTQYF
TRBV7-3,NA,TRBJ1-1,CASSLGRGGTEAFF